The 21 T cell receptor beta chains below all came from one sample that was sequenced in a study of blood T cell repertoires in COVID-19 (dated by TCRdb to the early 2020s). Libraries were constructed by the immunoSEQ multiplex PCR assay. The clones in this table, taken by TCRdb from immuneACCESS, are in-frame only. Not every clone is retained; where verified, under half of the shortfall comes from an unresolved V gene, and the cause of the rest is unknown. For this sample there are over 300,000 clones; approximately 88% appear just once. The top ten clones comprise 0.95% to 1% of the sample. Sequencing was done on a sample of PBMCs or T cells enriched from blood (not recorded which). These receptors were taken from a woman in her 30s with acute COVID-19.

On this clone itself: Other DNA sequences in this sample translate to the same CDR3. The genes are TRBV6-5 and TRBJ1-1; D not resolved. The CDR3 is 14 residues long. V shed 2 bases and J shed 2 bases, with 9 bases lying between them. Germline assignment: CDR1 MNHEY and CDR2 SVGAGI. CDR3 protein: CASSYGQLNTEAFF. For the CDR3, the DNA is TGTGCCAGCAGTTACGGGCAGTTAAACACTGAAGCTTTCTTT.

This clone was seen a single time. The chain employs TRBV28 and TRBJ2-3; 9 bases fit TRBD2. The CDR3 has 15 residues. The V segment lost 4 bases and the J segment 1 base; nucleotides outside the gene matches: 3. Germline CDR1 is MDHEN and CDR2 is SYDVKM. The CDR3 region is CASSSSGDRTDTQYF. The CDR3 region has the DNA TGTGCCAGCAGTTCTAGCGGGGACCGCACAGATACGCAGTATTTT.

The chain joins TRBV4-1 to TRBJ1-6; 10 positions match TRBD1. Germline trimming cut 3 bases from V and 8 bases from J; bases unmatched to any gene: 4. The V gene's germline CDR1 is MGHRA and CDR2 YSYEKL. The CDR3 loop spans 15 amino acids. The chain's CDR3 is CASSQGQGRDSPLHF. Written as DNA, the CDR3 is TGCGCCAGCAGCCAGGGACAGGGGAGGGATTCACCCCTCCACTTT.

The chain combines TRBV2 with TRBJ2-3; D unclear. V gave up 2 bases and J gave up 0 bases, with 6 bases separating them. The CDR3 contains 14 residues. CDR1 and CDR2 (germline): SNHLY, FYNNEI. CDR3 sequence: CASSETTSTDTQYF. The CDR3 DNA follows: TGTGCCAGCAGTGAAACGACTAGCACAGATACGCAGTATTTT.

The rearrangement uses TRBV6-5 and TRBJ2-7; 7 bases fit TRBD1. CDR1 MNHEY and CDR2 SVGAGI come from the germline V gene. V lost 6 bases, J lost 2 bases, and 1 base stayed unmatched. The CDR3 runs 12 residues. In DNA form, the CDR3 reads TGTGCCAGCAGGACAGGGCCCTACGAGCAGTACTTC. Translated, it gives CASRTGPYEQYF.

DNA for the CDR3: TGTGCCAGTAGTATAAGATCTAGTAACTCCAGGGGGTATAGCAATCAGCCCCAGCATTTT. This gives the protein CASSIRSSNSRGYSNQPQHF. The chain joins TRBV19 to TRBJ1-5; 7 bases are a match to TRBD1. The junction had 16 bases not matched to a gene; V was cut back by 2 bases and J by 0 bases. From germline, CDR1 is LNHDA and CDR2 SQIVND (reference sequence). The CDR3 loop spans 20 amino acids. Based on the CDR3 plus reference TRBV19 and TRBJ1-5, the full variable domain is DGGITQSPKYLFRKEGQNVTLSCEQNLNHDAMYWYRQDPGQGLRLIYYSQIVNDFQKGDIAEGYSVSREKKESFPLTVTSAQKNPTAFYLCASSIRSSNSRGYSNQPQHFGDGTRLSIL.

DNA for the CDR3: TGTGCCAGCAGCTTAGAACTAGCGGGGGTCTACAATGAGCAGTTCTTC. As protein: CASSLELAGVYNEQFF. J is TRBJ2-1 and V is TRBV13; 11 nucleotides line up with TRBD2. The CDR3 spans 16 residues. Looked up from germline, CDR1 is PRHDT and CDR2 is FYEKMQ (reference sequence). The V gene end was trimmed by 1 base and the J gene end by 3 bases; junction bases not matched to a gene: 2.

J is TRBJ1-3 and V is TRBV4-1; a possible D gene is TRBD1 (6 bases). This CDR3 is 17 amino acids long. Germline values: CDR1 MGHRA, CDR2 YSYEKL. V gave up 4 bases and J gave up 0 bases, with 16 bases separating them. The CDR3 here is CASSPRPDSYSGNTIYF. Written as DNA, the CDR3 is TGCGCCAGCAGCCCGAGGCCGGACAGCTACTCTGGAAACACCATATATTTT.

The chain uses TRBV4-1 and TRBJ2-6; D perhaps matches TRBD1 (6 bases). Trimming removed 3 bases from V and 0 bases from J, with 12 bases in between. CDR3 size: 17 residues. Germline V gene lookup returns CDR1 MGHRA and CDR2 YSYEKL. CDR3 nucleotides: TGCGCCAGCAGCCAGAACGACAGGCCCTCTGGGGCCAACGTCCTGACTTTC. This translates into CASSQNDRPSGANVLTF.

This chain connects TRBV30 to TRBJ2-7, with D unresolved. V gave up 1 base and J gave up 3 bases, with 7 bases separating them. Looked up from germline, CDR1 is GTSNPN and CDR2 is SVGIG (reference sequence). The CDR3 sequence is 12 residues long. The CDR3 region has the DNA TGTGCCTGGAGTGGACAAATCTACGAGCAGTACTTC. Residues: CAWSGQIYEQYF.

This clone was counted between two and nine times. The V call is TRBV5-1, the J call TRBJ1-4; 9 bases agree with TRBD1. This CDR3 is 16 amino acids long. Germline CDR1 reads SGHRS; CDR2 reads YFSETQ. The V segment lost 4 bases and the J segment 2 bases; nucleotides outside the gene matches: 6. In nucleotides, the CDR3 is TGCGCCAGCAGCCAGCCGACAGGGGGTACTAATGAAAAACTGTTTTTT. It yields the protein CASSQPTGGTNEKLFF.

For the CDR3, the DNA is TGTGCCAGCAGCCGGGTGGGGAGGCAGGGCCGCGTGGGGGCCAACGTCCTGACTTTC. Translating gives CASSRVGRQGRVGANVLTF. The rearrangement links TRBV11-2 to TRBJ2-6; maybe TRBD2 (6 bases). CDR1 and CDR2 (germline): SGHAT, FQNNGV. The CDR3 is 19 residues long. Between the trimmed V and J ends, which lost 5 bases and 4 bases, there was a span of 24 bases.

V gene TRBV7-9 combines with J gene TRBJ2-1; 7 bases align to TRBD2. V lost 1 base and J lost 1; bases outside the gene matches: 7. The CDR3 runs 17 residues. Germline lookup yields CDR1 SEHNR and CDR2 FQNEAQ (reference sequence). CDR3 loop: CASSLGVGRGSYNEQFF. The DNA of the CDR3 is TGTGCCAGCAGCTTAGGCGTTGGGCGGGGGTCCTACAATGAGCAGTTCTTC.

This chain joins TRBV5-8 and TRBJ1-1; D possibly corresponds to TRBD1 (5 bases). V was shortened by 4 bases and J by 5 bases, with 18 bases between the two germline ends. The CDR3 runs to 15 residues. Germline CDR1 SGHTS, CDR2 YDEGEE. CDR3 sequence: CASSVGETAPTEAFF. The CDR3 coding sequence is TGTGCCAGCAGCGTGGGAGAGACAGCCCCGACTGAAGCTTTCTTT.

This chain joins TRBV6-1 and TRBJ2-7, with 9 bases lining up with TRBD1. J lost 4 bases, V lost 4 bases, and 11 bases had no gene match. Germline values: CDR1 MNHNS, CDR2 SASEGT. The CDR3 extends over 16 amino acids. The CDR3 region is CASSVPAGTGRYEQYF. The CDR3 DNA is TGTGCCAGCAGTGTACCCGCCGGGACAGGGAGGTACGAGCAGTACTTC.

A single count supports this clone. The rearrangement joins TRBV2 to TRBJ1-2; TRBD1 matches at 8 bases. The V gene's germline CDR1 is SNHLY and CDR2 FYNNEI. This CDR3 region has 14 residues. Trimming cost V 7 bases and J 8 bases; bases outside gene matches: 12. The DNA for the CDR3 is TGTGCCAGCATCGGGGACAGGTACTCTTTGGGCTACACCTTC. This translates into CASIGDRYSLGYTF.

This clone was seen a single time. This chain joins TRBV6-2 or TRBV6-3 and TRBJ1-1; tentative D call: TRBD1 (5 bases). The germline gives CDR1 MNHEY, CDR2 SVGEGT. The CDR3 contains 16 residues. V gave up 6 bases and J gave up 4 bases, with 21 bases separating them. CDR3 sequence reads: CASSRDLPEGITEAFF. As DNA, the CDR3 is TGTGCCAGCAGCCGGGACTTACCAGAAGGAATCACTGAAGCTTTCTTT.

As DNA, the CDR3 is TGTGCCAGCAGCGTAAGCTTTCCAGGGGGACAAGAGACCCAGTACTTC. Residues: CASSVSFPGGQETQYF. V is TRBV9 and J is TRBJ2-5; 7 bases align to TRBD1. The V gene end was trimmed by 1 base and the J gene end by 2 bases; junction bases not matched to a gene: 8. The CDR3 loop spans 16 amino acids. Germline CDR1 reads SGDLS; CDR2 reads YYNGEE.

CDR3 bases: TGTGCCAGCAGTTCGGGACAACTAAATCTTTATGAGCAGTTCTTC. As protein: CASSSGQLNLYEQFF. The rearrangement uses TRBV6-2 or TRBV6-3 and TRBJ2-1, with a weak D call TRBD1 (6 bases). V was cut by 4 bases and J by 8 bases, with 18 bases left in between. Germline V gene data show CDR1 as MNHEY and CDR2 as SVGEGT. The CDR3 loop spans 15 amino acids.

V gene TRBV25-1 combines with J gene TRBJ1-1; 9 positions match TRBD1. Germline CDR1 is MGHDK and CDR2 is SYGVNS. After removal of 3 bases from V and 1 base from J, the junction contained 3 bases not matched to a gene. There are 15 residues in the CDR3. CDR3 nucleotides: TGTGCCAGCAGTGATCTGACAGGGGGGAACACTGAAGCTTTCTTT. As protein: CASSDLTGGNTEAFF.

CDR3 residues: CAWSVPGGGNSPLHF. DNA for the CDR3: TGTGCCTGGAGTGTACCGGGGGGTGGGAATTCACCCCTCCACTTT. The chain recombines TRBV30 with TRBJ1-6; possible D gene TRBD1, 5 bases. CDR1 is GTSNPN and CDR2 is SVGIG in the germline V gene (reference sequence). Trimming shortened V by 0 bases and J by 7 bases, and 13 bases separated the two germline ends. The CDR3 has 15 amino acids.